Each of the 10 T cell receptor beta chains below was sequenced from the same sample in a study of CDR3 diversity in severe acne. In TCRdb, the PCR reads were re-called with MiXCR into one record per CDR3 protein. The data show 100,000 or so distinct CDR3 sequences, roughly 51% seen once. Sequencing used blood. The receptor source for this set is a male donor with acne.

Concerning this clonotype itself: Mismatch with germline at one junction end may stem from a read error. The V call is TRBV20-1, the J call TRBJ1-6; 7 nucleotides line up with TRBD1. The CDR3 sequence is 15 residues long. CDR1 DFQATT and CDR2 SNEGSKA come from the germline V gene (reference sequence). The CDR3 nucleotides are TGTAGTGCTAGCCCGCCAACAAGGGGGCTTTCACCCCTCCACTTT. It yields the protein CSASPPTRGLSPLHF.

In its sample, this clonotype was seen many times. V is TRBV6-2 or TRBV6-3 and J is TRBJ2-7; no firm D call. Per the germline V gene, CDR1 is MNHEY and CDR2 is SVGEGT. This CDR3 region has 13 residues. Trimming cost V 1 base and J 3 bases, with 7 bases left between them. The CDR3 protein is CASSYWVRYEQYF. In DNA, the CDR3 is TGTGCCAGCAGTTACTGGGTCCGCTACGAGCAGTACTTC.

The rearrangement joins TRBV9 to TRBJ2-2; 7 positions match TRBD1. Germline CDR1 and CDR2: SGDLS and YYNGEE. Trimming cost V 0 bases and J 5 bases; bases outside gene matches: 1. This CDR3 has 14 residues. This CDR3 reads CASSVGGQTGELFF. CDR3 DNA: TGTGCCAGCAGCGTAGGGGGACAGACCGGGGAGCTGTTTTTT.

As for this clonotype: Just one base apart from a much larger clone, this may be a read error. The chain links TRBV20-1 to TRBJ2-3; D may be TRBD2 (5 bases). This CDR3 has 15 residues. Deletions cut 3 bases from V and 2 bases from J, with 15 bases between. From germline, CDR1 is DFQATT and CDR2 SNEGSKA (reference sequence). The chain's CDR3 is CSARGLEGYTDTQYF. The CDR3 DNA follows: TGCAGTGCTAGGGGTTTAGAGGGCTACACAGATACGCAGTATTTT.

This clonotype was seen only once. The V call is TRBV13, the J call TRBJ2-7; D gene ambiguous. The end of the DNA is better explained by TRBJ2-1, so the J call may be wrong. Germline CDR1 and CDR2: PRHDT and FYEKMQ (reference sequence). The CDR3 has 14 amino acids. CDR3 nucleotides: TGTGCCAGCAGCTTAGGACAGCAGTACAATGAGCAGTTCTTC. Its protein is CASSLGQQYNEQFF.

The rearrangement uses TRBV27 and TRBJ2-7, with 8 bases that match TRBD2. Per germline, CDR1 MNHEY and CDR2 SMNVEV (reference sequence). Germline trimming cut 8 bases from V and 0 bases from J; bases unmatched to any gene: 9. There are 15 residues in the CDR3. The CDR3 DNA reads TGTGCCAGCGGAACAGGACTAGCTAACTCCTACGAGCAGTACTTC. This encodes CASGTGLANSYEQYF.

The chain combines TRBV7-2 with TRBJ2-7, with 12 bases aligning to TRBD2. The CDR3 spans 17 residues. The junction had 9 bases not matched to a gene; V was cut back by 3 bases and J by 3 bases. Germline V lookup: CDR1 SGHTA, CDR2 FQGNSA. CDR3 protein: CASSFRLAGVAIYEQYF. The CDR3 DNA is TGTGCCAGCAGCTTCAGACTAGCGGGAGTTGCCATCTACGAGCAGTACTTC.

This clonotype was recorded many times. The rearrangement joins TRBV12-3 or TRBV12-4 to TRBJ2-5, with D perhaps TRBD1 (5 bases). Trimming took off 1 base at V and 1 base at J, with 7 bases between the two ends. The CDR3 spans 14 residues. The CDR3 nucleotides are TGTGCCAGCAGTTTAGGGCAGGGCCAAGAGACCCAGTACTTC. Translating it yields CASSLGQGQETQYF.

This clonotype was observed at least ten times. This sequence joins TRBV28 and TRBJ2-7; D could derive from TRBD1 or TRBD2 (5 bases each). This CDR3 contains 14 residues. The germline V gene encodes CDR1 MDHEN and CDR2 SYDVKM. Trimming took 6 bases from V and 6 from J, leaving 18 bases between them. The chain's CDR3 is CASSRDGAQSEQYF. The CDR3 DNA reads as TGTGCCAGCAGCAGGGACGGGGCCCAATCCGAGCAGTACTTC.

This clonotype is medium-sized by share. CDR3 sequence: CASNGGRTDTQYF. CDR3 DNA sequence: TGTGCCAGTAATGGGGGGAGGACAGATACGCAGTATTTT. V and J are TRBV19 and TRBJ2-3, with D perhaps matching TRBD2 (6 bases). Germline V gives CDR1 LNHDA, CDR2 SQIVND (reference sequence). V lost 7 bases to trimming and J lost 3 bases, with 11 bases between them. This CDR3 has 13 amino acids.